Below, 21 T cell receptor beta chains from the same sample are listed, as sequenced in a study of T-cell reconstitution after alpha-beta-depleted transplantation in children. Library preparation (for TCRbeta) was performed with unique molecular identifiers. From the PCR reads, TCRdb called clonotypes with MiXCR, one entry per CDR3 protein. The sample lists 250,000 or so distinct CDR3 sequences; about 24% were seen once. The sequencing used PBMCs, mostly from graft donor cells, collected 360 days after TCRalphabeta/CD19-depleted stem cell transplant. All receptors derive from a female patient between 2 and 15 years old who had a stem cell transplant for congenital amegakaryocytic thrombocytopenia, so the T cells may come from the graft donor.

CDR3 protein: CSPSGRASNEQFF. The CDR3 bases are TGCAGTCCAAGCGGGAGGGCCAGTAATGAGCAGTTCTTC. The V call is TRBV20-1, the J call TRBJ2-1; 10 bases are shared with TRBD2. Trimming removed 8 bases from V and 7 bases from J; junction bases left unmatched: 8. The germline gives CDR1 DFQATT, CDR2 SNEGSKA (reference sequence). The CDR3 contains 13 residues.

In DNA, the CDR3 is TGTGCCAGTAGTCCTCGGACAGGGGCCCCCACAGATACGCAGTATTTT. Translating it yields CASSPRTGAPTDTQYF. This chain joins TRBV19 and TRBJ2-3, with 9 bases matching TRBD1. Per germline, CDR1 LNHDA and CDR2 SQIVND (reference sequence). V lost 5 bases to trimming and J lost 2 bases; unmatched junction nucleotides: 8. This CDR3 spans 16 amino acids.

This clonotype was counted a few times. This rearrangement joins TRBV28 to TRBJ1-6; D gene uncertain. Trimming pared 6 bases from V and 6 bases from J, leaving 15 bases between. The CDR3 sequence is 15 residues long. Germline CDR1 MDHEN, CDR2 SYDVKM. The CDR3 DNA reads TGTGCCAGCAGCCCTTTCCTAAGCCTTAATTCACCCCTCCACTTT. Protein: CASSPFLSLNSPLHF.

The V gene is TRBV20-1, the J gene TRBJ2-7; D unclear. Trimming stripped 1 base from V and 2 bases from J, with 18 bases between. The CDR3 sequence is 16 residues long. From germline, CDR1 is DFQATT and CDR2 SNEGSKA (reference sequence). The CDR3 DNA follows: TGCAGTGCTAGAGGTAATGTCCAGCTGGTCACCTACGAGCAGTACTTC. Encoded protein: CSARGNVQLVTYEQYF.

The chain recombines TRBV20-1 with TRBJ2-5; 9 bases align to TRBD2. The CDR3 sequence is 12 residues long. The J segment lost 5 bases and the V segment lost 6 bases, leaving 4 bases of the junction unmatched. Germline assignment: CDR1 DFQATT and CDR2 SNEGSKA (reference sequence). CDR3 nucleotide sequence: TGCAGTGCGTCAACTAGCGGGGAGACCCAGTACTTC. Protein product: CSASTSGETQYF.

The sample holds a few counts of this clonotype. This chain uses TRBV5-1 with TRBJ2-7, with D unresolved. V was shortened by 0 bases and J by 2 bases, with 9 bases between the two germline ends. CDR3 size: 14 residues. Germline V gene sequence: CDR1 SGHRS, CDR2 YFSETQ. CDR3 coding DNA: TGCGCCAGCAGCTTGGAAACAATTGCCTACGAGCAGTACTTC. Translating it yields CASSLETIAYEQYF.

The chain couples TRBV7-6 to TRBJ2-3; 10 bases map to TRBD2. The CDR3 totals 17 residues. Trimming took 1 base from V and 5 from J; bases not matched to a gene: 9. Germline V gene sequence: CDR1 SGHVS, CDR2 FNYEAQ. The CDR3: CASSLDGSGRAKDTQYF. The DNA for the CDR3 is TGTGCCAGCAGCTTAGACGGAAGCGGGAGGGCGAAAGATACGCAGTATTTT.

This chain links TRBV7-9 with TRBJ2-2; D is unresolved. The CDR3 has 14 residues. Germline loops: CDR1 SEHNR, CDR2 FQNEAQ (reference sequence). The V gene lost 0 bases and the J gene lost 6 bases, with 8 bases spanning the gap. The CDR3 DNA is TGTGCCAGCAGCTTAGCGGGAAGTCCCGGGGAGCTGTTTTTT. Residues: CASSLAGSPGELFF. Complete variable domain (other parts from reference TRBV7-9 and TRBJ2-2): DTGVSQNPRHKITKRGQNVTFRCDPISEHNRLYWYRQTLGQGPEFLTYFQNEAQLEKSRLLSDRFSAERPKGSFSTLEIQRTEQGDSAMYLCASSLAGSPGELFFGEGSRLTVL.

This clonotype was counted only a few times. The chain joins TRBV6-2 or TRBV6-3 to TRBJ2-1; D remains unclear. CDR1 is MNHEY and CDR2 is SVGEGT in the germline V gene. Trimming pared 2 bases from V and 4 bases from J, leaving 6 bases between. The CDR3 length is 13 residues. CDR3 sequence (DNA): TGTGCCAGCAGTTACGATGGGTACAATGAGCAGTTCTTC. As protein: CASSYDGYNEQFF.

There are a few counts of this clonotype. This chain connects TRBV9 to TRBJ2-1, with D possibly matching TRBD2 (5 bases). This CDR3 is built from 17 residues. Between the trimmed V and J ends, which lost 3 bases and 4 bases, there was a span of 20 bases. Germline CDR1 and CDR2: SGDLS and YYNGEE. Written as DNA, the CDR3 is TGTGCCAGCAGCGATAGGTCGGGGTGGGTCGGATACAATGAGCAGTTCTTC. Translating gives CASSDRSGWVGYNEQFF.

The table lists this clonotype with a few counts. The CDR3 DNA reads TGTGCCAGCAGTTCCGTTGACAGGACGTACGAGCAGTACTTC. Its protein product is CASSSVDRTYEQYF. The gene calls are TRBV28 and TRBJ2-7; a possible D gene is TRBD1 (6 bases). The CDR3 length is 14 residues. Germline V CDR1 and CDR2: MDHEN, SYDVKM. V lost 4 bases and J 4 bases, leaving 14 bases between the germline ends.

This chain uses TRBV20-1 with TRBJ2-7; D possibly corresponds to TRBD2 (5 bases). CDR1 and CDR2 (germline): DFQATT, SNEGSKA (reference sequence). Trimming pared 1 base from V and 0 bases from J, leaving 10 bases between. There are 14 residues in the CDR3. The CDR3: CSARGLTYSYEQYF. The CDR3 DNA reads as TGCAGTGCTAGAGGACTAACCTACTCCTACGAGCAGTACTTC.

As for this clonotype: One end of the junction varies from germline; a read error may be responsible. The J gene is TRBJ1-2, the V gene TRBV6-1; D unclear. CDR1 and CDR2 (germline): MNHNS, SASEGT. The CDR3 has 9 residues. CDR3: CVVDYGYTF. CDR3 DNA: TGCGTCGTGGACTATGGCTACACCTTC.

This clonotype was seen a few times. V gene TRBV15 combines with J gene TRBJ1-2; TRBD1 might be the D (6 bases). The CDR3 is 15 residues long. V gave up 1 base and J gave up 3 bases, with 12 bases separating them. Germline V gene sequence: CDR1 LNHNV, CDR2 YYDKDF (reference sequence). The CDR3 DNA follows: TGTGCCACCAGCAGAGCGGGGGGCTGGGACTATGGCTACACCTTC. It yields the protein CATSRAGGWDYGYTF.

The V gene is TRBV20-1, the J gene TRBJ1-1; D ambiguous. This CDR3 region has 13 residues. Per the germline V gene, CDR1 is DFQATT and CDR2 is SNEGSKA (reference sequence). V was shortened by 4 bases and J by 6 bases, with 15 bases between the two germline ends. This CDR3 reads CSATFTLGAEAFF. The CDR3 bases are TGCAGTGCTACCTTCACCCTGGGCGCTGAAGCTTTCTTT.

In its sample, this clonotype was seen a few times. This chain uses TRBV4-1 with TRBJ1-6, with D hard to call. From germline, CDR1 is MGHRA and CDR2 YSYEKL. Deletions cut 0 bases from V and 7 bases from J, with 4 bases between. The CDR3 consists of 13 residues. The CDR3 DNA reads TGCGCCAGCAGCCAAGATTTCAATTCACCCCTCCACTTT. Its translation is CASSQDFNSPLHF.

The table lists this clonotype with a few counts. The CDR3 protein is CSVDKGPGVAYNSPLHF. The DNA of the CDR3 is TGCAGCGTTGATAAGGGCCCTGGCGTCGCCTATAATTCACCCCTCCACTTT. This chain links TRBV29-1 with TRBJ1-6; D is unresolved. V was shortened by 3 bases and J by 2 bases, with 17 bases between the two germline ends. The CDR3 length is 17 residues. CDR1 is SQVTM and CDR2 is ANQGSEA in the germline V gene. The complete variable domain, with remaining parts taken from reference TRBV29-1 and TRBJ1-6, reads SAVISQKPSRDICQRGTSLTIQCQVDSQVTMMFWYRQQPGQSLTLIATANQGSEATYESGFVIDKFPISRPNLTFSTLTVSNMSPEDSSIYLCSVDKGPGVAYNSPLHFGNGTRLTVT.

This clonotype was seen many times. This sequence joins TRBV2 and TRBJ2-1; 10 bases match TRBD1. V was clipped by 5 bases and J by 6 bases; unmatched bases: 4. The CDR3 is made up of 14 amino acids. Germline assignment: CDR1 SNHLY and CDR2 FYNNEI. Here the CDR3 DNA reads TGTGCCAGCAGTCAAGACAGGGGGCCCAATGAGCAGTTCTTC. This encodes CASSQDRGPNEQFF.

The chain couples TRBV20-1 to TRBJ2-1; D gene uncertain. The CDR3 extends over 11 amino acids. Germline CDR1 and CDR2: DFQATT and SNEGSKA (reference sequence). V shed 4 bases and J shed 3 bases, with 4 bases lying between them. CDR3 DNA: TGCAGTGCTACCGACTACAATGAGCAGTTCTTC. It codes for CSATDYNEQFF.

A few counts support this clonotype. The chain uses TRBV29-1 and TRBJ1-1; D gene unclear. Looked up from germline, CDR1 is SQVTM and CDR2 is ANQGSEA. The CDR3 extends over 13 amino acids. Trimming took off 6 bases at V and 0 bases at J, with 11 bases between the two ends. The CDR3 DNA sequence: TGCAGCGTCGGCGGACCTTTGAACACTGAAGCTTTCTTT. This gives the protein CSVGGPLNTEAFF.

This clonotype was counted between two and nine times. The CDR3 sequence is CASSQAGTSGGAGSQFF. As DNA, the CDR3 is TGTGCCAGCAGCCAAGCCGGGACTAGCGGGGGGGCTGGGTCCCAGTTCTTC. This chain joins TRBV4-2 and TRBJ2-1, with TRBD2 identical over 16 bases. V trimming: 1 base; J trimming: 13 bases; junction bases outside the gene matches: 10. This CDR3 spans 17 amino acids. Per the germline V gene, CDR1 is LGHNA and CDR2 is YNFKEQ.